This TCR beta chain was identified in a study of cytomegalovirus exposure and HLA in healthy donors. Study outcomes and limitations: A likely sequencing artifact accounted for one observed cluster of highly shared sequence variants. There were about 160 TCR beta chains listed as cytomegalovirus-associated. Most subjects' HLA-A and HLA-B alleles were reportedly predicted from TCR beta sequences.

The primer mix had 60 Vbeta and 13 Jbeta primers. Clones were sequenced by immunoSEQ multiplex PCR, and TCRdb holds only the in-frame ones, with some missing. The sample data list about 170,000 clones. CDR1 is SQVTM, CDR2 ANQGSEA, per germline. Trimming pared 1 base from V and 5 bases from J, leaving 5 bases between. This CDR3 has 11 amino acids. Unrecorded immune exposures were likely, despite nominal health at sampling. Remarks on this clone: Its antigen is still unknown.

What was sequenced was PBMCs. The sequence was collected from a woman younger than 30 in good health and CMV-seropositive. The genes are TRBV29-1 and TRBJ2-5; D gene uncertain. This CDR3 is CSVEAPETQYF. For the CDR3, the DNA is TGCAGCGTTGAAGCCCCGGAGACCCAGTACTTC. Drawing the rest from reference TRBV29-1 and TRBJ2-5, the complete variable domain is SAVISQKPSRDICQRGTSLTIQCQVDSQVTMMFWYRQQPGQSLTLIATANQGSEATYESGFVIDKFPISRPNLTFSTLTVSNMSPEDSSIYLCSVEAPETQYFGPGTRLLVL.